This TCR beta chain was retrieved from a study of immune evolution from preneoplasia to lung adenocarcinoma (dated by TCRdb to the early 2020s). Turning to the overall study: HLA loss of heterozygosity was found in around 7% of AIS, around 14% of MIA and roughly 31% of ADC lesions, and in no AAH lesions. Immune contexture across lung adenocarcinoma precursors and invasive adenocarcinoma was profiled using immune gene expression, TCR sequencing and multiplex immunofluorescence. Resected precursor lesions (AAH, AIS, MIA) and invasive adenocarcinomas were compared against paired morphologically normal lung tissue. The sample size depended on which specimens were available, not on a prior power calculation. Whole exome sequencing and methylation data from the same cohort of nodules were integrated with the immune data. The overall cohort comprised around 55 patients with pulmonary nodules who underwent surgical resection. A total of 45 to 55 patients contributed TCR sequencing data. The study reported that under 110 samples were used for TCR sequencing. POLYSOLVER was used to infer Class I HLA alleles from exome data, while LOHHLA was used to detect allele-specific HLA loss. On the study overall, not on this receptor specifically: The highest T cell clonality was observed in KRAS-mutant nodules compared with EGFR-mutant or double wild-type lesions. Clonality was highest in normal lung, while later-stage lesions appeared to have lower clonality but higher T cell density and diversity. The findings reflected association rather than direct causation, and larger cohorts with long-term follow-up and longitudinal biopsies were considered necessary. Normal lung had the highest top T cell clone frequencies, which appeared to decline progressively from AAH through AIS, MIA and invasive adenocarcinoma. All patients were from Japan and China, so applicability to Western populations was uncertain.

In regard to this clone: It lacks a known antigen. Base qualities are not recorded, but no much larger clone differs from it by a single base.

The patients had resection in Japan or China between the mid-2010s and the late 2010s. The histologic diagnosis of each case was independently confirmed on H&E slides by two lung cancer pathologists. For nucleic acid extraction, premalignant or tumor cells were enriched by macro-dissection following pathologic assessment. DNA was isolated from FFPE tissue using the AllPrep DNA/RNA FFPE Kit. TCR beta CDR3 regions were sequenced from DNA using the immunoSEQ hsTCRbeta Kit. As for how the authors treated the data: TCR sequencing data were analysed with the ImmunoSEQ Analyzer. T cell clonality was defined as 1 minus Pielou's evenness, as computed on productive rearrangements. The inverse Simpson index, applied to productive templates, was used to measure T cell diversity. T cell density was defined as TCR beta template counts normalized to usable DNA, with usable DNA estimated by amplification and sequencing of housekeeping genes. Two-sided Kruskal-Wallis tests were used to compare TCR metrics between histologic stages. Entries here come from immuneACCESS through TCRdb and include only in-frame sequences with V and J called. Some clones fail to appear in such tables; in the studies checked, an unresolved V gene covers under half of the shortfall, and the cause of the remainder is unknown. D and trimming come from the DNA, and the V and J calls and clone size come from that table. The sample table contains 9,500 to 10,000 clones; only one count was recorded for approximately 75% of them. The top ten clonotypes cover about 12% of the sample.

The sequenced sample consisted of FFPE lung adenocarcinoma in situ tissue. According to the study, the label for this sample's cell subset or site signals: preinvasive adenocarcinoma in situ (AIS). This TCR was sampled from a person of 80 years or more with lung adenocarcinoma.

The nucleotide sequence is given as TGTGCCAGCTCACCGGACAGGGCCGAATATAATTCACCCCTCCACTTT. The translation is CASSPDRAEYNSPLHF. The rearrangement joined TRBV18 to TRBJ1-6, with TRBD1 identical over 8 junction bases. Measured from the cysteine to the phenylalanine, the CDR3 is 16 residues long. The kept DNA is CDR3 alone, 48 bases in frame from the first base. Looking up the germline V gene yields CDR1 KGHSH and CDR2 LQKENI. V loses 3 bases at its end and J loses 4 bases; junction bases beyond the gene matches: 5.